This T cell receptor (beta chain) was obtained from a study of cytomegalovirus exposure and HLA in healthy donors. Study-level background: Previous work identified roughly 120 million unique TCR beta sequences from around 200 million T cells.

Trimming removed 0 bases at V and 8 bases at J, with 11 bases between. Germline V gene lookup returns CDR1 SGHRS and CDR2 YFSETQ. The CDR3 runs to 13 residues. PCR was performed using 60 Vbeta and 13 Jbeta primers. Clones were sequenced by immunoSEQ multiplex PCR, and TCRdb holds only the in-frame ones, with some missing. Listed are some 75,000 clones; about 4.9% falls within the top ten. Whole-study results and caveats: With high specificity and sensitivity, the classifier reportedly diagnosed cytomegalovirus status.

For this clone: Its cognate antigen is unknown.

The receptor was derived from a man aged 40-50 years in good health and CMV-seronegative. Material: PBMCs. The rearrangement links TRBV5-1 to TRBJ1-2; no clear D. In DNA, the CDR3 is TGCGCCAGCAGCTTGGGGGAGGGAGAAGGCTACACCTTC. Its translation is CASSLGEGEGYTF.